This TCR beta chain was captured by sequencing in a study of cytomegalovirus exposure and HLA in healthy donors. Study-wide background: Of some 360 genotyped donors, 81% clustered with self-reported Caucasian donors.

In the PCR, 60 Vbeta and 13 Jbeta primers were used. In the study's own analysis: An analysis performed later counted about 80 million unique TCR beta chains (roughly 9.9 million of them shared). Data came from immunoSEQ multiplex PCR; TCRdb stores just in-frame clones and leaves some out. Clone size and V and J calls were adopted from that table, with D and trimming inferred from the DNA. The table records 130,000 to 150,000 clones, about four fifths of them present only once. Germline V CDR1 and CDR2: SNHLY, FYNNEI. V gave up 7 bases and J gave up 4 bases, with 11 bases separating them. The CDR3 extends over 13 amino acids. General observations from the study: While the bulk of TCR sequences proved rare, some public TCRs turned up in many donors. Reports state that TCR beta sequences accurately predicted most subjects' HLA-A and HLA-B alleles.

To note about this clone: The antigen is unknown.

The sequence was collected from a middle-aged man in good health and CMV-seropositive. The sequenced sample was PBMCs. The gene calls are TRBV2 and TRBJ1-5; the D gene is possibly TRBD1 (5 bases). The CDR3 DNA reads as TGTGCCAGCACGGGGGATTTAAATCAGCCCCAGCATTTT. Its protein is CASTGDLNQPQHF.